This TCR beta chain was obtained from a study of shared clonotypes between healthy human individuals. Whole-study context: The study drew on a couple of women and a few men aged 18 to 49 as donors.

The CDR3 has 15 residues. Germline-derived CDR1 and CDR2 are MNHNY and SVGAGI (reference sequence). V was pared by 0 bases and J by 4 bases, with 4 bases of the junction left unmatched. Donors were healthy HIV-negative adults without recently reported acute infections or vaccinations. This table comes from immunoSEQ multiplex PCR, and its TCRdb copy is limited to in-frame clones, with some not included. The sample includes over 100,000 clones, 68% of them seen just once. Overall study findings and caveats: About 4.5% of naive CD4 clonotypes were common to four donors. Non-shared clonotypes had lower generation probabilities than those shared by all four donors.

This clone was counted ten times or more. Antigen unknown. The chain links TRBV6-6 to TRBJ2-7, with 9 bases identical to TRBD1. Sequencing was carried out using memory CD8+ T cells sorted from blood. Documented subset: CD45RO+ cells pooled with CCR7-negative TemRA cells. The sequence derives from a woman in her 30s in good health. The CDR3 spells CASSYSTGGPYEQYF. The CDR3 coding sequence is TGTGCCAGCAGTTACTCGACAGGGGGTCCTTACGAGCAGTACTTC.